Presented here are 25 T cell receptor beta chains from one specimen sequenced in a study. Each CDR3 protein gets one entry after TCRdb re-called the RT-PCR reads with MiXCR. The sample lists 650,000 to 800,000 distinct CDR3 sequences, 14% occurring once. Material: memory CD4+ T cells from blood. These receptors originate from a female donor in good health, serving as a healthy control.

This clonotype came up a few times. The chain has TRBV7-9 and TRBJ1-2; TRBD1 aligns across 9 bases. V was clipped by 5 bases and J by 5 bases; unmatched bases: 15. This CDR3 comprises 17 residues. The germline V gene has CDR1 SEHNR and CDR2 FQNEAQ (reference sequence). The CDR3 spells CASSPPGQGLLRYGYTF. The CDR3 DNA follows: TGTGCCAGCAGCCCACCGGGACAGGGTCTTTTGCGGTATGGCTACACCTTC.

The chain recombines TRBV2 with TRBJ2-5; D gene ambiguous. There are 14 residues in the CDR3. Trimming took off 6 bases at V and 5 bases at J, with 16 bases between the two ends. In germline, CDR1 is SNHLY, CDR2 FYNNEI. This chain's CDR3 is CASRGGAGLETQYF. CDR3 coding DNA: TGTGCCAGCAGGGGCGGTGCAGGTCTGGAGACCCAGTACTTC.

This clonotype was observed many times. The J gene is TRBJ2-1, the V gene TRBV11-2; 7 bases line up with TRBD2. The junction had 6 bases not matched to a gene; V was cut back by 5 bases and J by 5 bases. In germline, CDR1 is SGHAT, CDR2 FQNNGV. The CDR3 totals 14 residues. CDR3 residues: CASSQSGMNNEQFF. The CDR3 DNA reads as TGTGCCAGCAGCCAGAGCGGGATGAACAATGAGCAGTTCTTC.

The rearrangement uses TRBV20-1 and TRBJ1-5; D not resolved. The CDR3 spans 12 residues. Trimming left V 2 bases short and J 6 bases short, with 8 bases between. The V gene's germline CDR1 is DFQATT and CDR2 SNEGSKA (reference sequence). CDR3 amino acids: CSARLGVQPQHF. Written as DNA, the CDR3 is TGCAGTGCTAGACTCGGGGTTCAGCCCCAGCATTTT.

This clonotype was observed at least ten times. The chain couples TRBV12-3 or TRBV12-4 to TRBJ1-1; D unclear. Trimming shortened V by 2 bases and J by 4 bases, and 11 bases separated the two germline ends. The CDR3 runs to 14 residues. CDR3 nucleotide sequence: TGTGCCAGCAGTTTAAGCCGAAGGAGCACTGAAGCTTTCTTT. Translating gives CASSLSRRSTEAFF.

This clonotype was counted at least ten times. V gene TRBV5-1 combines with J gene TRBJ1-4; no firm D call. V was trimmed by 1 base and J by 8 bases, leaving 12 bases between them. Germline loops: CDR1 SGHRS, CDR2 YFSETQ. This CDR3 is 14 amino acids long. As DNA, the CDR3 is TGCGCCAGCAGCTTGTCCGAAGGAGGGGAAAAACTGTTTTTT. It encodes CASSLSEGGEKLFF.

This clonotype showed up many times. This chain joins TRBV6-5 and TRBJ2-1; 11 nucleotides match TRBD1. The junction had 9 bases not matched to a gene; V was cut back by 6 bases and J by 8 bases. The CDR3 has 15 amino acids. The germline V gene has CDR1 MNHEY and CDR2 SVGAGI. The CDR3 sequence: CASRARDRGSHEQFF. DNA of the CDR3: TGTGCCAGCAGAGCCCGGGACAGGGGGAGTCATGAGCAGTTCTTC.

This clonotype was detected many times. This chain connects TRBV4-3 to TRBJ2-3, with D unresolved. This CDR3 comprises 14 residues. The V gene lost 4 bases and the J gene lost 9 bases, with 17 bases spanning the gap. The germline gives CDR1 LGHNA, CDR2 YSLEER. The CDR3 bases are TGCGCCAGCAGCCCAATTGAAAGGAGTAGGACGCAGTATTTT. It is translated as CASSPIERSRTQYF.

The table lists this clonotype with a few counts. The chain couples TRBV7-9 to TRBJ2-2, with D uncertain. The CDR3 covers 14 residues. The germline V gene has CDR1 SEHNR and CDR2 FQNEAQ (reference sequence). Trimming cost V 2 bases and J 1 base, with 5 bases left between them. The CDR3 region has the DNA TGTGCCAGCAGCTTATATCGGAACACCGGGGAGCTGTTTTTT. Translation gives CASSLYRNTGELFF.

Points on this clonotype: A clone one base away is much larger, so this may be a read error. J is TRBJ2-2 and V is TRBV20-1; 9 bases match TRBD2. Looked up from germline, CDR1 is DFQATT and CDR2 is SNEGSKA (reference sequence). V gave up 6 bases and J gave up 9 bases; unmatched junction bases: 11. This CDR3 contains 14 residues. CDR3 protein: CSAAGSSGARELFF. The CDR3 DNA reads as TGCAGTGCCGCTGGGTCTAGCGGGGCCCGGGAGCTGTTTTTT.

A few counts support this clonotype. The chain carries TRBV7-2 and TRBJ1-1; the D is unclear. Trimming cost V 7 bases and J 3 bases, with 6 bases left between them. The CDR3 is made up of 11 amino acids. Germline V CDR1 and CDR2: SGHTA, FQGNSA. In DNA form, the CDR3 reads TGTGCCAGCACCCCATACACTGAAGCTTTCTTT. Translation gives CASTPYTEAFF.

Written as DNA, the CDR3 is TGTGCCAGCAGCAAACCGGGACAGACCACAGATACGCAGTATTTT. It codes for CASSKPGQTTDTQYF. The chain has TRBV5-4 and TRBJ2-3; 7 bases match TRBD1. With 4 bases clipped from V and 2 bases from J, the junction kept 7 bases outside the gene matches. There are 15 residues in the CDR3. Germline values: CDR1 SGHNT, CDR2 YYREEE (reference sequence).

The chain has TRBV4-1 and TRBJ2-2, with TRBD2 matching over 8 bases. From germline, CDR1 is MGHRA and CDR2 YSYEKL. The junction had 10 bases not matched to a gene; V was cut back by 6 bases and J by 7 bases. This CDR3 has 15 residues. CDR3 region: CASRKAGGGDGELFF. The CDR3 DNA sequence: TGCGCCAGCAGGAAGGCGGGAGGAGGCGACGGGGAGCTGTTTTTT.

The chain joins TRBV7-2 to TRBJ2-6; 7 bases map to TRBD1. Per germline, CDR1 SGHTA and CDR2 FQGNSA. The trim removed 4 bases at V and 2 bases at J, leaving 2 bases unmatched. The CDR3 is 15 amino acids. CDR3 DNA sequence: TGTGCCAGCAGCTCCGACAGGGCTGGGGCCAACGTCCTGACTTTC. Translated: CASSSDRAGANVLTF.

This clonotype was detected ten times or more. The rearrangement links TRBV5-1 to TRBJ2-7, with D perhaps matching TRBD1 (7 bases). The V and J ends lost 3 bases and 0 bases respectively, with 13 bases between them. The CDR3 contains 15 residues. The germline CDR1 and CDR2 sequences are SGHRS and YFSETQ. The CDR3 nucleotides read TGCGCCAGCAGCTCTCGGCAGGGGGGCTCCTACGAGCAGTACTTC. Protein product: CASSSRQGGSYEQYF.

This chain links TRBV4-3 with TRBJ1-1; maybe TRBD1 (6 bases). Germline V gives CDR1 LGHNA, CDR2 YSLEER. Trimming left V 4 bases short and J 0 bases short, with 9 bases between. CDR3 length: 14 residues. The CDR3 region is CASSRGRLNTEAFF. The CDR3 DNA follows: TGCGCCAGCAGCCGGGGGCGGCTGAACACTGAAGCTTTCTTT.

This clonotype was counted between two and nine times. The chain links TRBV28 to TRBJ2-1, with D perhaps assigned TRBD1 or TRBD2 (5 bases each). Trimming took off 4 bases at V and 6 bases at J, with 19 bases between the two ends. The CDR3 has 16 residues. Per the germline V gene, CDR1 is MDHEN and CDR2 is SYDVKM. The CDR3 nucleotides read TGTGCCAGCAGTTCCTTCCGGGACCGGTGGGGCAATGAGCAGTTCTTC. This gives the protein CASSSFRDRWGNEQFF.

V gene TRBV7-2 combines with J gene TRBJ2-7, with D uncertain. With 1 base removed from V and 3 bases from J, the gap between germline ends came to 7 bases. CDR1 and CDR2 (germline): SGHTA, FQGNSA. This CDR3 has 13 residues. CDR3 protein: CASSLGNLYEQYF. The DNA of the CDR3 is TGTGCCAGCAGCTTAGGTAACCTCTACGAGCAGTACTTC.

This clonotype was picked up a small number of times. V and J are TRBV6-2 or TRBV6-3 and TRBJ1-6, with D possibly matching TRBD1 (6 bases). Germline CDR1 and CDR2: MNHEY and SVGEGT. Trimming left V 6 bases short and J 14 bases short, with 17 bases between. The CDR3 has 13 residues. CDR3 in amino acids: CASRGRGARTLHF. The CDR3 DNA sequence: TGTGCCAGCAGAGGCAGGGGAGCGAGGACCCTCCACTTT.

This clonotype was recorded many times. The chain links TRBV12-3 or TRBV12-4 to TRBJ1-4; 8 nucleotides align to TRBD1. V gave up 6 bases and J gave up 6 bases; unmatched junction bases: 6. The CDR3 totals 14 residues. CDR3 residues: CASSQGALDEKLFF. DNA of the CDR3: TGTGCCAGCAGCCAGGGGGCTTTGGATGAAAAACTGTTTTTT.

The rearrangement uses TRBV5-4 and TRBJ1-1; D gene uncertain. Per the germline V gene, CDR1 is SGHNT and CDR2 is YYREEE (reference sequence). There are 14 residues in the CDR3. V lost 0 bases and J 4 bases, leaving 10 bases between the germline ends. The CDR3 spells CASSLAGRSTEAFF. DNA for the CDR3: TGTGCCAGCAGCTTGGCCGGCCGAAGCACTGAAGCTTTCTTT.

The V gene is TRBV27, the J gene TRBJ2-2; D possibly corresponds to TRBD1 (7 bases). The CDR3 loop spans 16 amino acids. Trimming left V 8 bases short and J 5 bases short, with 21 bases between. Germline V gives CDR1 MNHEY, CDR2 SMNVEV (reference sequence). The CDR3 sequence is CASGGPGQIGTGELFF. The CDR3 DNA follows: TGTGCCAGCGGGGGGCCGGGACAGATAGGGACCGGGGAGCTGTTTTTT.

There are a few counts of this clonotype. V is TRBV7-6 and J is TRBJ2-1; D is possibly TRBD1 (6 bases). Trimming left V 5 bases short and J 6 bases short, with 8 bases between. Germline CDR1 SGHVS, CDR2 FNYEAQ. The CDR3 totals 12 residues. CDR3 sequence reads: CASSMTGNEQFF. The CDR3 nucleotides read TGTGCCAGCAGCATGACAGGCAATGAGCAGTTCTTC.

The genes are TRBV5-1 and TRBJ2-1; D uncertain. Per germline, CDR1 SGHRS and CDR2 YFSETQ. The V end lost 4 bases, the J end lost 9 bases, and 14 bases lay between the germline ends. The CDR3 consists of 13 residues. The DNA of the CDR3 is TGCGCCAGCAGCCATGGGCCTACAGCTGAGCAGTTCTTC. This sequence encodes CASSHGPTAEQFF.

The table lists this clonotype with a few counts. This sequence joins TRBV20-1 and TRBJ1-5; TRBD1 is a possible D gene (5 bases). V lost 0 bases and J lost 2, with 11 bases in between. The CDR3 is 15 residues long. The germline V gene encodes CDR1 DFQATT and CDR2 SNEGSKA (reference sequence). The DNA of the CDR3 is TGCAGTGCTAGAGATCGAACGACAGGCAATCAGCCCCAGCATTTT. It encodes CSARDRTTGNQPQHF.